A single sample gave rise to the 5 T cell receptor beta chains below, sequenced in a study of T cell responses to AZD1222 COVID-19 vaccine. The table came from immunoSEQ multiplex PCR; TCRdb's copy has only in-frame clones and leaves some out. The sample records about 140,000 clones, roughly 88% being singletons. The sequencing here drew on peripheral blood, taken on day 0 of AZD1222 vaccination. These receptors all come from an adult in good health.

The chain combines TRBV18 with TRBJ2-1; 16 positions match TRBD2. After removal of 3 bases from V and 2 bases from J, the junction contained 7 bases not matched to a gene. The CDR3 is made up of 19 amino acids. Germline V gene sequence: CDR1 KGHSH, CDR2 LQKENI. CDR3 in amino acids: CASSPSGLAGGRTYNEQFF. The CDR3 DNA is TGTGCCAGCTCACCTTCGGGACTAGCGGGAGGGCGGACCTACAATGAGCAGTTCTTC.

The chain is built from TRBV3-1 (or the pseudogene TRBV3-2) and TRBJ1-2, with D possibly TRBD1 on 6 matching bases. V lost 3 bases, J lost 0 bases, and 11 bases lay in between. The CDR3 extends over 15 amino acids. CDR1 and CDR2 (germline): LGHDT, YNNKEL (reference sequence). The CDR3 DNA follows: TGTGCCAGCAGCCAGCCTACAGGGTCTAACTATGGCTACACCTTC. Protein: CASSQPTGSNYGYTF.

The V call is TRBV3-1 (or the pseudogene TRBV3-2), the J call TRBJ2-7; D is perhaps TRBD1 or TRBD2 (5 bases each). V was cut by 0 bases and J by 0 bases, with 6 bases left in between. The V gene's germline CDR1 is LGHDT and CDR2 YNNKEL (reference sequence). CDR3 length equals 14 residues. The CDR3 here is CASSQDGGSYEQYF. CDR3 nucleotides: TGTGCCAGCAGCCAAGATGGGGGCTCCTACGAGCAGTACTTC.

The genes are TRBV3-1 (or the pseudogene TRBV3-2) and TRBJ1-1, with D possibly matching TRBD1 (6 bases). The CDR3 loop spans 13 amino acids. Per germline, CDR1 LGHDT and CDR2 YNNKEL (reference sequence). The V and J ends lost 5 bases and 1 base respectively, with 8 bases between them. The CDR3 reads CASSWGQNTEAFF. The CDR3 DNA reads TGTGCCAGCAGCTGGGGACAGAACACTGAAGCTTTCTTT.

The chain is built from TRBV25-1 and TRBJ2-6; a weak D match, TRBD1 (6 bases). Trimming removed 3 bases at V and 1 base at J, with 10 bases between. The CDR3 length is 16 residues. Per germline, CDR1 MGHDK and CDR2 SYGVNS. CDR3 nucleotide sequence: TGTGCCAGCAGTGATAGGGGGAGATCTGGGGCCAACGTCCTGACTTTC. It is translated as CASSDRGRSGANVLTF. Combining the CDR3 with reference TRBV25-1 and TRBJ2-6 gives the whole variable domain EADIYQTPRYLVIGTGKKITLECSQTMGHDKMYWYQQDPGMELHLIHYSYGVNSTEKGDLSSESTVSRIRTEHFPLTLESARPSHTSQYLCASSDRGRSGANVLTFGAGSRLTVL.